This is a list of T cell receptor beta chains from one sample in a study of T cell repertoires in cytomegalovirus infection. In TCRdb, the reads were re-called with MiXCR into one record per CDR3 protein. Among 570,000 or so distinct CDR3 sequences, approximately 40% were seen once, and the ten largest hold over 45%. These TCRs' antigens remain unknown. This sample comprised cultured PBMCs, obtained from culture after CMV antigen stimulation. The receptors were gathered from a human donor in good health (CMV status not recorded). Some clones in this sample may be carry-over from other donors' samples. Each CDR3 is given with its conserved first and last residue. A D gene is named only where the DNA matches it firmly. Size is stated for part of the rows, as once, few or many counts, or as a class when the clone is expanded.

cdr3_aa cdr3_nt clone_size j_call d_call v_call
CASSLSPGQGYNEQFF TGTGCCAGCAGTCTCAGCCCCGGACAGGGCTACAATGAGCAGTTCTTC NA TRBJ2-1 TRBD1 TRBV6-5
CASRPDTISNQPQHF TGTGCCAGCAGGCCCGACACAATTAGCAATCAGCCCCAGCATTTT NA TRBJ1-5 NA TRBV12-3/TRBV12-4
CASSELVGAQGEQFF TGTGCCAGCAGTGAATTGGTGGGAGCCCAGGGGGAGCAGTTCTTC NA TRBJ2-1 NA TRBV25-1
CASSSRLFLRRSNTGELFF TGTGCCAGCAGCTCGCGGCTTTTTTTGCGGAGATCGAACACCGGGGAGCTGTTTTTT NA TRBJ2-2 NA TRBV11-2
CAISDQGAWTDTQYF TGTGCCATCAGCGACCAGGGGGCATGGACAGATACGCAGTATTTT few TRBJ2-3 TRBD1 TRBV10-3
CASSLAEGYGYTF TGTGCCAGCAGCTTAGCAGAGGGCTATGGCTACACCTTC NA TRBJ1-2 NA TRBV7-2
CASSSWGLQPLHF TGTGCCAGCAGCTCGTGGGGACTCCAGCCCCTCCACTTT few TRBJ1-6 NA TRBV7-1
CASASGDSTDTQYF TGTGCCAGTGCAAGCGGGGACAGCACAGATACGCAGTATTTT once TRBJ2-3 TRBD2 TRBV19
CTSSEFGSYTDTQYF TGTACCAGCAGTGAATTCGGCTCGTACACAGATACGCAGTATTTT once TRBJ2-3 NA TRBV6-1
CASKGGSQETQYF TGTGCCAGCAAGGGTGGGAGCCAAGAGACCCAGTACTTC NA TRBJ2-5 NA TRBV7-6
CASSLVGGAYNSPLHF TGTGCCAGCAGCTTAGTTGGGGGCGCCTATAATTCACCCCTCCACTTT few TRBJ1-6 NA TRBV7-9
CASSARGGTGANSPLHF TGTGCCAGCAGCGCACGAGGGGGGACAGGGGCTAATTCACCCCTCCACTTT few TRBJ1-6 TRBD1 TRBV7-8
CASSLWKGSNQPQHF TGTGCCAGCAGTTTGTGGAAGGGTTCCAATCAGCCCCAGCATTTT few TRBJ1-5 NA TRBV6-5
CASKLYVGTDTQYF TGTGCCAGCAAACTGTACGTGGGCACAGATACGCAGTATTTT NA TRBJ2-3 NA TRBV6-1
CASSLWGFTGELFF TGTGCCAGCAGCTTATGGGGATTTACCGGGGAGCTGTTTTTT few TRBJ2-2 NA TRBV11-2
CASRGRGGTEAFF TGTGCCTCCCGGGGCAGGGGAGGCACTGAAGCTTTCTTT NA TRBJ1-1 NA TRBV10-3
CSSGASTDTQYF TGCAGTAGCGGGGCTAGCACAGATACGCAGTATTTT NA TRBJ2-3 TRBD2 TRBV20-1
CASSQGPGLAGDGDTQYF TGCGCCAGCAGCCAAGGACCGGGGCTAGCGGGAGACGGAGATACGCAGTATTTT once TRBJ2-3 TRBD2 TRBV4-1
CASSLAGHYGYTF TGTGCCAGCAGTTTGGCAGGGCACTATGGCTACACCTTC NA TRBJ1-2 NA TRBV12-3/TRBV12-4
CASSLYDSSGGYTF TGTGCCAGCTCACTATACGACAGCTCTGGGGGCTACACCTTC once TRBJ1-2 NA TRBV18
CASSPVGTGGSWEQYF TGTGCCAGCAGCCCCGTCGGGACAGGGGGATCTTGGGAGCAGTACTTC few TRBJ2-7 TRBD1 TRBV7-9
CASSRRGGTAGNTIYF TGTGCCAGCAGCCGGCGCGGGGGAACGGCTGGAAACACCATATATTTT few TRBJ1-3 NA TRBV7-8
CASFKPGGRETQYF TGTGCCAGCTTCAAACCAGGGGGCCGGGAGACCCAGTACTTC NA TRBJ2-5 TRBD1 TRBV6-6
CASSFLFSGTGGQETQYF TGTGCCAGCAGCTTCCTCTTTTCCGGGACAGGGGGCCAAGAGACCCAGTACTTC few TRBJ2-5 TRBD1 TRBV5-4
CASSMAGVPLEQYF TGTGCCAGCAGCATGGCGGGAGTCCCCCTCGAGCAGTACTTC many TRBJ2-7 TRBD2 TRBV7-2
CASSPLPGQGHSNQPQHF TGTGCCAGCAGCCCACTCCCGGGACAGGGACATAGCAATCAGCCCCAGCATTTT few TRBJ1-5 TRBD1 TRBV7-8
CASSPGPTINSGNTIYF TGCGCCAGCAGCCCCGGGCCCACCATTAACTCTGGAAACACCATATATTTT few TRBJ1-3 NA TRBV4-1
CASRLRDRGETEAFF TGTGCCAGCAGACTCCGGGACAGGGGTGAAACTGAAGCTTTCTTT NA TRBJ1-1 TRBD1 TRBV28
CASSSRTGFQPQHF TGTGCCAGCAGTTCCAGGACAGGGTTTCAGCCCCAGCATTTT few TRBJ1-5 TRBD1 TRBV6-1
CASRAQSSTDTQYF TGTGCCAGCCGAGCACAGTCTAGCACAGATACGCAGTATTTT NA TRBJ2-3 NA TRBV6-1
CASSVYPGLAGRAKLFF TGTGCCAGCAGCGTCTACCCGGGACTAGCGGGACGAGCGAAGCTGTTTTTT NA TRBJ2-2 TRBD2 TRBV7-2
CASSPGQGFEQYF TGTGCCAGCAGCCCCGGACAGGGTTTCGAGCAGTACTTC NA TRBJ2-7 TRBD1 TRBV12-3/TRBV12-4
CASRPRGTPETQYF TGTGCCAGCAGGCCACGGGGGACCCCAGAGACCCAGTACTTC NA TRBJ2-5 NA TRBV7-2
CAQLGGGRRNQPQHF TGTGCCCAGTTAGGTGGGGGGAGAAGAAATCAGCCCCAGCATTTT few TRBJ1-5 NA TRBV11-2
CASSRSGTGTYEQYF TGTGCCAGCAGCCGGAGCGGGACAGGGACCTACGAGCAGTACTTC few TRBJ2-7 TRBD1 TRBV7-2
CASSLFGGIPRGYTF TGTGCCAGCAGCTTATTCGGGGGCATTCCGCGGGGCTACACCTTC few TRBJ1-2 NA TRBV7-8
CASSLGVQVTDTQYF TGTGCCAGCAGTTTAGGGGTTCAAGTCACAGATACGCAGTATTTT few TRBJ2-3 NA TRBV12-3/TRBV12-4
CASSLGLAETYEQYF TGTGCCAGCAGCTTGGGACTAGCGGAGACCTACGAGCAGTACTTC many TRBJ2-7 TRBD2 TRBV7-6
CASSPGGSGSSDTQYF TGTGCCAGCAGTCCCGGGGGTAGCGGGAGTTCGGATACGCAGTATTTT NA TRBJ2-3 TRBD2 TRBV11-2
CASSRQIGETQYF TGCGCCAGCAGCCGTCAGATTGGAGAGACCCAGTACTTC NA TRBJ2-5 NA TRBV4-1
CASSHHRGLRNEQFF TGTGCCAGCAGCCACCACAGGGGGCTTCGCAATGAGCAGTTCTTC NA TRBJ2-1 TRBD1 TRBV11-2
CASSWTGEVWSNEQFF TGTGCCAGCAGTTGGACAGGGGAGGTATGGAGTAATGAGCAGTTCTTC once TRBJ2-1 TRBD1 TRBV12-3/TRBV12-4
CASSYSPLAGGLDTQYF TGTGCCAGCAGTTACTCTCCCCTAGCGGGAGGTCTCGATACGCAGTATTTT few TRBJ2-3 TRBD2 TRBV6-5
CASSRAGAFYNEQFF TGTGCCAGCAGCAGGGCGGGAGCTTTCTACAATGAGCAGTTCTTC NA TRBJ2-1 TRBD2 TRBV7-6
CASSYSIAGTTSYEQYF TGTGCCAGCAGTTACTCAATTGCAGGGACCACCTCCTACGAGCAGTACTTC NA TRBJ2-7 NA TRBV6-5
CASSVRKAGVETQYF TGTGCCAGCAGCGTAAGGAAAGCGGGTGTAGAGACCCAGTACTTC NA TRBJ2-5 NA TRBV11-2
CASSTGTYEKLFF TGTGCCAGCAGCACCGGGACCTATGAAAAACTGTTTTTT NA TRBJ1-4 NA TRBV5-5
CSARDLGTGGEAFF TGCAGTGCTAGAGATTTAGGGACAGGCGGTGAGGCTTTCTTT NA TRBJ1-1 TRBD1 TRBV20-1
CATSKEPGASGELFF TGTGCCACCAGTAAAGAGCCAGGGGCCTCCGGGGAGCTGTTTTTT NA TRBJ2-2 NA TRBV24-1
CATSREASGYEQYF TGTGCCACCAGCAGAGAGGCTAGCGGGTACGAGCAGTACTTC NA TRBJ2-7 TRBD2 TRBV15